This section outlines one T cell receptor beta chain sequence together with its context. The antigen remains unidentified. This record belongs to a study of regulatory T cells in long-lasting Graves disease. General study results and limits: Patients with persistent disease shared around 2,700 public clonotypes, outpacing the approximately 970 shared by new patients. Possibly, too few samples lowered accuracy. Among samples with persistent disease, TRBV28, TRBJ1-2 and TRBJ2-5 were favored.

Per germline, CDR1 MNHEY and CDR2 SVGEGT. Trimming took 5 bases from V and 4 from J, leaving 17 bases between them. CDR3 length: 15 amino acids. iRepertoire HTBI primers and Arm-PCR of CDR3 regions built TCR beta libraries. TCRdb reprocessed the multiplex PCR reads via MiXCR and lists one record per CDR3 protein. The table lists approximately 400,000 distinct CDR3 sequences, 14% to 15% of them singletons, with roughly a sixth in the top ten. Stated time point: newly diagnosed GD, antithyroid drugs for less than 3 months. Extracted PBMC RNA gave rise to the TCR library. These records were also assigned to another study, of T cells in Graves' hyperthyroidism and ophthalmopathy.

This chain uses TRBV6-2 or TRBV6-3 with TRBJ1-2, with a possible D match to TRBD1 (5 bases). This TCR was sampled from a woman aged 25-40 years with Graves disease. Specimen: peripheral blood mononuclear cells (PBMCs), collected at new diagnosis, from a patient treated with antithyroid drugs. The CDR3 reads CASSPLGGGPYGYTF. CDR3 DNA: TGTGCCAGCAGTCCTTTGGGGGGAGGGCCCTATGGCTACACCTTC.